The 29 T cell receptor beta chains below all came from one sample that was sequenced in a study of blood T cells in healthy people across ages. The use of a sample-barcoded 5' primer and a J-beta primer mix characterized a second PCR of roughly 6 to 11 cycles. TCRdb fed the 5' RACE reads into MiXCR, producing one record per CDR3 protein. The sample carries fewer than 1,000,000 distinct CDR3 sequences, about 45% recorded once. Input material: blood. The receptors come from an elderly man in good health.

This clonotype was counted between two and nine times. The CDR3 coding sequence is TGCGCCAGCAGCTTAGCGGGAGCACCATCCTACGAGCAGTACTTC. Protein product: CASSLAGAPSYEQYF. The chain recombines TRBV5-1 with TRBJ2-7; 8 bases agree with TRBD2. The CDR3 covers 15 residues. The V gene end was trimmed by 2 bases and the J gene end by 1 base; junction bases not matched to a gene: 5. In germline, CDR1 is SGHRS, CDR2 YFSETQ.

CDR3 protein: CATSEPRDRYNEQFF. The CDR3 DNA reads as TGTGCCACCAGTGAACCTCGGGACAGATACAATGAGCAGTTCTTC. The chain links TRBV24-1 to TRBJ2-1; 7 bases agree with TRBD1. V lost 4 bases and J lost 4; bases outside the gene matches: 6. The germline V gene encodes CDR1 KGHDR and CDR2 SFDVKD. The CDR3 totals 15 residues.

This chain connects TRBV27 to TRBJ2-7, with TRBD2 matching 9 bases. The CDR3 has 17 amino acids. Trimming took 2 bases from V and 6 from J; bases not matched to a gene: 14. Germline V gene sequence: CDR1 MNHEY, CDR2 SMNVEV (reference sequence). Here the CDR3 reads CASSLNSPSGTPSEQYF. The CDR3, as DNA: TGTGCCAGCAGTTTAAACTCCCCTAGCGGGACTCCCTCCGAGCAGTACTTC.

The rearrangement links TRBV5-1 to TRBJ2-5, with TRBD2 identical over 8 bases. In germline, CDR1 is SGHRS, CDR2 YFSETQ. Losses at the gene ends were 0 bases for V and 4 bases for J; bases not matched to a gene: 11. The CDR3 contains 17 residues. The CDR3 here is CASSLVLSGSGGETQYF. The CDR3 DNA reads TGCGCCAGCAGCTTGGTTCTGAGCGGGAGCGGTGGAGAGACCCAGTACTTC.

This clonotype was found a few times. J is TRBJ2-5 and V is TRBV24-1, with 9 bases identical to TRBD1. The CDR3 spans 13 residues. The germline gives CDR1 KGHDR, CDR2 SFDVKD. V gave up 7 bases and J gave up 2 bases; unmatched junction bases: 1. CDR3 nucleotides: TGTGCCACCAGAGGACAGGGGCAAGAGACCCAGTACTTC. Translated, it gives CATRGQGQETQYF.

This clonotype has more than one count but fewer than ten. V and J are TRBV7-3 and TRBJ1-2; no clear D gene. Trimming left V 8 bases short and J 5 bases short, with 21 bases between. The V gene's germline CDR1 is SGHTA and CDR2 FQGTGA. CDR3 size: 15 residues. The CDR3 DNA reads as TGTGCCAGCGTCCCCCGGGCAGTTCGGGAATATGGCTACACCTTC. Its translation is CASVPRAVREYGYTF.

The chain employs TRBV10-1 and TRBJ2-4, with D perhaps matching TRBD2 (6 bases). The closer fit of TRBJ2-7 to the DNA end suggests the J call may be wrong. The CDR3 runs 14 residues. Germline CDR1 is WNHNN and CDR2 is SYGVQD (reference sequence). The DNA for the CDR3 is TGCGCCAGCAGTGTTTTTGCGGGGTCTTACGAGCAGTACTTC. Protein: CASSVFAGSYEQYF.

The J gene is TRBJ2-3, the V gene TRBV10-3, with a weak D call TRBD2 (6 bases). This CDR3 contains 14 residues. In germline, CDR1 is ENHRY, CDR2 SYGVKD. V lost 0 bases and J lost 6, with 10 bases in between. The CDR3, as DNA: TGTGCCATCAGTGAGTCGGGGGAGGAGGATACGCAGTATTTT. Residues: CAISESGEEDTQYF.

The V call is TRBV27, the J call TRBJ2-1; 8 bases map to TRBD2. Germline trimming cut 5 bases from V and 6 bases from J; bases unmatched to any gene: 9. Germline assignment: CDR1 MNHEY and CDR2 SMNVEV (reference sequence). The CDR3 covers 15 residues. The CDR3 coding sequence is TGTGCCAGCAGTCCGCGGACTAGCCTCTTCAATGAGCAGTTCTTC. Residues: CASSPRTSLFNEQFF.

This clonotype appeared many times. The chain links TRBV20-1 to TRBJ2-3; weak D call: TRBD2 (5 bases). The V and J ends lost 0 bases and 3 bases respectively, with 13 bases between them. CDR3 length equals 15 residues. Looked up from germline, CDR1 is DFQATT and CDR2 is SNEGSKA (reference sequence). The CDR3, as DNA: TGCAGTGCTAGAGATCCGACCCCGGGGACAGATACGCAGTATTTT. Protein product: CSARDPTPGTDTQYF.

As concerns this clonotype: One junction end does not reproduce the germline sequence, and a read error may be involved. The V gene is TRBV20-1, the J gene TRBJ2-3; D perhaps matches TRBD2 (6 bases). The CDR3 has 12 residues. Germline V lookup: CDR1 DFQATT, CDR2 SNEGSKA (reference sequence). The CDR3 DNA reads TGCAGTACTAGACTGCCTAGCGAAACGCAGTATTTT. Residues: CSTRLPSETQYF.

The V gene is TRBV12-3 or TRBV12-4, the J gene TRBJ1-1, with a possible D match to TRBD1 (6 bases). V was cut by 5 bases and J by 9 bases, with 13 bases left in between. The CDR3 has 12 residues. CDR3 nucleotide sequence: TGTGCCAGCAGTATGCAGGGGACGCAAGCTTTCTTT. Translation gives CASSMQGTQAFF.

This sequence joins TRBV27 and TRBJ2-1; TRBD2 aligns across 8 bases. The CDR3 spans 19 residues. With V trimmed by 4 bases and J by 3 bases, 17 bases remained unmatched. Germline CDR1 reads MNHEY; CDR2 reads SMNVEV (reference sequence). DNA of the CDR3: TGTGCCAGCAGTTCCGAACAAATAGCGGGAACCAGCATCTACAATGAGCAGTTCTTC. This gives the protein CASSSEQIAGTSIYNEQFF.

This chain links TRBV4-2 with TRBJ2-3; possibly TRBD2 for D (5 bases). Per the germline V gene, CDR1 is LGHNA and CDR2 is YNFKEQ. V dropped 0 bases and J dropped 7 bases, with 14 bases sitting between them. The CDR3 is 15 residues long. The CDR3 loop reads CASSQDLRVDNTQYF. The DNA for the CDR3 is TGTGCCAGCAGCCAAGATCTGAGGGTGGATAATACGCAGTATTTT.

J is TRBJ2-7 and V is TRBV20-1; tentatively, D is TRBD1 (5 bases). This CDR3 region has 12 residues. The germline V gene has CDR1 DFQATT and CDR2 SNEGSKA (reference sequence). With 1 base removed from V and 5 bases from J, the gap between germline ends came to 9 bases. CDR3 coding DNA: TGCAGTGCTAGAGCAGGGCCGGACGAGCAGTACTTC. Encoded protein: CSARAGPDEQYF.

Remarks on this clonotype: A junction end diverges from the germline sequence, so it may reflect a read error. The chain links TRBV27 to TRBJ2-1; D remains unclear. This CDR3 has 13 residues. In germline, CDR1 is MNHEY, CDR2 SMNVEV (reference sequence). CDR3 coding DNA: TGTGCCAGCAGTGTATCCCCCTTAGGTGAGCAGTTCTTC. Translated, it gives CASSVSPLGEQFF.

This chain uses TRBV9 with TRBJ2-5; D may match TRBD1 or TRBD2 (5 bases each). This CDR3 region has 14 residues. Germline V gene sequence: CDR1 SGDLS, CDR2 YYNGEE. Trimming removed 3 bases at V and 9 bases at J, with 18 bases between. CDR3 in amino acids: CASSADGTQLAQYF. The DNA for the CDR3 is TGTGCCAGCAGCGCGGACGGGACGCAATTGGCCCAGTACTTC.

CDR3 coding DNA: TGTGCCAGCATACACCCCGGGACAGGGTCCTACGAGCAGTACTTC. Translation: CASIHPGTGSYEQYF. This chain uses TRBV21-1 with TRBJ2-7; the D segment call TRBD1 is taken from the table without a DNA check. TRBV21-1 represents a pseudogene. The length of the CDR3 is 15 residues.

The rearrangement joins TRBV29-1 to TRBJ2-7; D possibly matches TRBD1 or TRBD2 (5 bases each). Germline values: CDR1 SQVTM, CDR2 ANQGSEA. Trimming left V 7 bases short and J 3 bases short, with 13 bases between. The CDR3 runs 12 residues. The CDR3, as DNA: TGCAGCGCCCGGGACGGCTACTACGAGCAGTACTTC. This encodes CSARDGYYEQYF.

The sample holds many counts of this clonotype. J is TRBJ2-7 and V is TRBV7-8, with a weak D call TRBD1 (5 bases). This CDR3 is 15 amino acids long. V was pared by 0 bases and J by 0 bases, with 9 bases between. The germline gives CDR1 SGHVS, CDR2 FQNEAQ. The CDR3 nucleotides are TGTGCCAGCAGCTTAGCGCAGGGCCCCTCCTACGAGCAGTACTTC. This gives the protein CASSLAQGPSYEQYF.

The V and J genes are TRBV2 and TRBJ2-7; no clear D gene. Per germline, CDR1 SNHLY and CDR2 FYNNEI. CDR3 length equals 14 residues. V lost 8 bases and J 2 bases, leaving 16 bases between the germline ends. CDR3 residues: CASSSHGSPYEQYF. The CDR3 DNA is TGTGCCAGCTCATCCCATGGCTCCCCCTACGAGCAGTACTTC.

The chain is built from TRBV12-3 or TRBV12-4 and TRBJ2-2; no reliable D call. V lost 4 bases and J 0 bases, leaving 6 bases between the germline ends. The CDR3 extends over 14 amino acids. CDR3 nucleotide sequence: TGTGCCAGCAGTTCAGTCCCGAACACCGGGGAGCTGTTTTTT. This translates into CASSSVPNTGELFF.

The chain is built from TRBV9 and TRBJ2-3; 11 nucleotides line up with TRBD2. The CDR3 runs 19 residues. Germline V gene data show CDR1 as SGDLS and CDR2 as YYNGEE. V was clipped by 0 bases and J by 1 base; unmatched bases: 10. The CDR3 spells CASSVGVAGGPGGTDTQYF. Written as DNA, the CDR3 is TGTGCCAGCAGCGTAGGCGTAGCGGGAGGGCCCGGTGGCACAGATACGCAGTATTTT.

This clonotype was counted only a few times. The V call is TRBV10-1, the J call TRBJ2-3; no reliable D call. Per germline, CDR1 WNHNN and CDR2 SYGVQD (reference sequence). The ends were cut back, 4 bases at V and 8 bases at J, with 16 bases in the middle. There are 14 residues in the CDR3. CDR3 in amino acids: CASSGPIALSTQYF. The DNA for the CDR3 is TGCGCCAGCAGTGGACCGATTGCTCTAAGTACGCAGTATTTT.

The chain recombines TRBV29-1 with TRBJ2-5, with 8 bases that match TRBD1. The last part of the DNA fits TRBJ2-1 better; the J call may be wrong. This CDR3 contains 12 residues. Per the germline V gene, CDR1 is SQVTM and CDR2 is ANQGSEA. Written as DNA, the CDR3 is TGCAGCGTTGGGACAGGGCAAGAGACCCAGTTCTTC. Amino acid sequence: CSVGTGQETQFF.

This clonotype has just a few counts. V and J are TRBV24-1 and TRBJ2-1; perhaps D is TRBD1 or TRBD2 (5 bases each). Trimming cost V 4 bases and J 2 bases, with 11 bases left between them. The CDR3 has 15 residues. CDR1 is KGHDR and CDR2 is SFDVKD in the germline V gene. As DNA, the CDR3 is TGTGCCACCAGTGAATCGGGACGGCCCTACAATGAGCAGTTCTTC. It specifies CATSESGRPYNEQFF.

The chain combines TRBV5-1 with TRBJ2-6; 11 bases align to TRBD1. Losses at the gene ends were 3 bases for V and 1 base for J; bases not matched to a gene: 9. Germline CDR1 and CDR2: SGHRS and YFSETQ. The CDR3 spans 19 residues. The CDR3 coding sequence is TGCGCCAGCAGCTCTATCGGACAGGGGGCTACTTCTGGGGCCAACGTCCTGACTTTC. Its protein is CASSSIGQGATSGANVLTF.

This clonotype was observed a few times. This chain connects TRBV7-2 to TRBJ2-1; either TRBD1 or TRBD2 may supply D (6 bases each). CDR1 SGHTA and CDR2 FQGNSA come from the germline V gene. The CDR3 runs 15 residues. Trimming left V 3 bases short and J 5 bases short, with 14 bases between. CDR3 nucleotide sequence: TGTGCCAGCAGCTTGTTCGGGGGCGCCCACAATGAGCAGTTCTTC. Protein product: CASSLFGGAHNEQFF.

This clonotype has more than one count but fewer than ten. The chain links TRBV5-1 to TRBJ2-7; 7 nucleotides line up with TRBD2. V was clipped by 3 bases and J by 2 bases; unmatched bases: 5. The CDR3 has 14 residues. The germline CDR1 and CDR2 sequences are SGHRS and YFSETQ. CDR3 residues: CASSSTSSAYEQYF. In DNA, the CDR3 is TGCGCCAGCAGCTCGACTAGCTCGGCCTACGAGCAGTACTTC.